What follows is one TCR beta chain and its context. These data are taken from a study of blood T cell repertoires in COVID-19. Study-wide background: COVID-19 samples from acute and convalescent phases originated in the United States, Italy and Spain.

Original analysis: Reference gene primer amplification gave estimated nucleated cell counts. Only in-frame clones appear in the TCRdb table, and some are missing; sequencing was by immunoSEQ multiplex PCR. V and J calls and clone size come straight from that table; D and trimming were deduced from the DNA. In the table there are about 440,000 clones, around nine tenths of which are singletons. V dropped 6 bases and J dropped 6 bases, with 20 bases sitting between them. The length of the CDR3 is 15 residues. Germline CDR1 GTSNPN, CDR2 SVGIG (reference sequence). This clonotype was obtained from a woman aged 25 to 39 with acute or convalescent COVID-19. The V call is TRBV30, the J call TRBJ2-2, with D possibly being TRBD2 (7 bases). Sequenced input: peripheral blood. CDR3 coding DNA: TGTGCCTGCCATGGGGGGGCGGATCACGCCGGGGAGCTGTTTTTT. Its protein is CACHGGADHAGELFF.